The next 4 T cell receptor beta chains were all read from a single sample in a study of blood T cell repertoires in COVID-19. Method: immunoSEQ multiplex PCR; TCRdb's copy keeps in-frame clones and lacks some. The sample shows some 170,000 clones, around 82% of them seen only once. The source material was peripheral blood. The receptors shown here come from a man in his 60s with active or convalescent COVID-19.

The chain combines TRBV5-8 with TRBJ1-5; no clear D gene. Germline CDR1 is SGHTS and CDR2 is YDEGEE. V gave up 7 bases and J gave up 0 bases, with 17 bases separating them. The CDR3 has 16 residues. CDR3 nucleotides: TGTGCCAGCGGGGTACCGGGAGCTCTTAGCAATCAGCCCCAGCATTTT. This translates into CASGVPGALSNQPQHF.

The gene calls are TRBV7-9 and TRBJ2-3, with D hard to call. The CDR3 has 14 residues. Trimming shortened V by 1 base and J by 2 bases, and 7 bases separated the two germline ends. Looked up from germline, CDR1 is SEHNR and CDR2 is FQNEAQ (reference sequence). The CDR3 is CASSLDLDTDTQYF. The CDR3 nucleotides are TGTGCCAGCAGCTTAGATCTAGACACAGATACGCAGTATTTT.

The genes are TRBV27 and TRBJ1-2; 8 bases fit TRBD1. Germline lookup yields CDR1 MNHEY and CDR2 SMNVEV (reference sequence). The CDR3 is 15 residues long. The V and J ends lost 5 bases and 7 bases, in that order; junction bases with no gene match: 12. For the CDR3, the DNA is TGTGCCAGCAGTCCAACCAGGGACAGGAGGATTGGCTACACCTTC. Protein product: CASSPTRDRRIGYTF.

CDR3 in amino acids: CASSWTRGVGTDTQYF. CDR3 nucleotide sequence: TGTGCCAGCAGCTGGACCAGGGGCGTCGGCACAGATACGCAGTATTTT. The chain uses TRBV11-1 and TRBJ2-3; D is perhaps TRBD1 (6 bases). Germline values: CDR1 SGHAT, CDR2 FQDESV (reference sequence). V was trimmed by 4 bases and J by 1 base, leaving 15 bases between them. CDR3 length: 16 amino acids.